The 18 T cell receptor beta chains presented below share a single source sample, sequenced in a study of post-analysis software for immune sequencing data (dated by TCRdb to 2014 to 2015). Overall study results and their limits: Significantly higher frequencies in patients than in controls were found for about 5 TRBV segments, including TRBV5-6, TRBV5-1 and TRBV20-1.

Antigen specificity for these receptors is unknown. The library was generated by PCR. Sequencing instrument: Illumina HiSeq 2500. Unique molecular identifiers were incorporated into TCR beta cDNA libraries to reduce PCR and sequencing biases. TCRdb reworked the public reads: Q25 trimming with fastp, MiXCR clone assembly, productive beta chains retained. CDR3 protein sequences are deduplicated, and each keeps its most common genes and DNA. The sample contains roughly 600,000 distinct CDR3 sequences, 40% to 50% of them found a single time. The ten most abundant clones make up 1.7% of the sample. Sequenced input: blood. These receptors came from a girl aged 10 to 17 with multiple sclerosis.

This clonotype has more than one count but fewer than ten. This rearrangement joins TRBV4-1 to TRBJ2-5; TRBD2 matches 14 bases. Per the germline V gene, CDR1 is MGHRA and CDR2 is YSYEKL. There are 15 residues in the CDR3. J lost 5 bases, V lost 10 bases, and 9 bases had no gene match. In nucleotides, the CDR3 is TGCGCCACCAAAGAGACTAGCGGGGGGGCGGAGACCCAGTACTTC. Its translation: CATKETSGGAETQYF.

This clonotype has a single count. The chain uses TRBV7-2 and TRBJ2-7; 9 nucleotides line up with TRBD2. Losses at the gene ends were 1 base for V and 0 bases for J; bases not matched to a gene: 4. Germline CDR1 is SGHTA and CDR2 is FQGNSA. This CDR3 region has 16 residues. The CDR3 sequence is CASSLGSGGFSYEQYF. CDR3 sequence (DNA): TGTGCCAGCAGCTTAGGGAGCGGGGGGTTCTCCTACGAGCAGTACTTC. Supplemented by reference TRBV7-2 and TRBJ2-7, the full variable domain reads GAGVSQSPSNKVTEKGKDVELRCDPISGHTALYWYRQSLGQGLEFLIYFQGNSAPDKSGLPSDRFSAERTGGSVSTLTIQRTQQEDSAVYLCASSLGSGGFSYEQYFGPGTRLTVT.

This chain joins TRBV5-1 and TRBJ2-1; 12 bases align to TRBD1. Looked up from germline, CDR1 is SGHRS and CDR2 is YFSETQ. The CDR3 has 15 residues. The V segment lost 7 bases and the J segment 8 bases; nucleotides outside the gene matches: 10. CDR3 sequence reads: CASRLGTGGIYEQFF. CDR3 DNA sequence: TGCGCCAGCCGCCTGGGGACAGGGGGCATTTATGAGCAGTTCTTC.

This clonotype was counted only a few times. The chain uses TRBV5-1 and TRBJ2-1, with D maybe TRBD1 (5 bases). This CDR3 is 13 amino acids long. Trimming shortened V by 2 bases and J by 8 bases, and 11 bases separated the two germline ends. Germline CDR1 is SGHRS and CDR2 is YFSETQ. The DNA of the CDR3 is TGCGCCAGCAGCTTTGACAGCTCCGATGAGCAGTTCTTC. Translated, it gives CASSFDSSDEQFF.

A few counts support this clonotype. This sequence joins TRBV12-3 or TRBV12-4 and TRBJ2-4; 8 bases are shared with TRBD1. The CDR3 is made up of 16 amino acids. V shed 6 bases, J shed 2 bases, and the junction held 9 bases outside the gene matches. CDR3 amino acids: CASSPGGAGSKNIQYF. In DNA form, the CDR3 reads TGTGCCAGCAGCCCAGGGGGCGCCGGATCCAAAAACATTCAGTACTTC.

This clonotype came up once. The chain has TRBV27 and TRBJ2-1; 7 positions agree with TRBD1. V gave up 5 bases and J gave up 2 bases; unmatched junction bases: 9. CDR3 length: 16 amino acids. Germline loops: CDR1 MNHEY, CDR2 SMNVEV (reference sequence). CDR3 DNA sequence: TGTGCCAGCAGTCCGACAGGGACCTTCACCTACAATGAGCAGTTCTTC. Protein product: CASSPTGTFTYNEQFF.

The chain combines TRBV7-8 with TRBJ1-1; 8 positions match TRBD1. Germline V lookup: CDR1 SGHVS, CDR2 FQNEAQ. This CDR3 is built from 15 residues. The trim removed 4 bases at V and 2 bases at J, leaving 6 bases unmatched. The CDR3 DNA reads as TGTGCCAGCAGCTCCGGACAGGGCGGCAACACTGAAGCTTTCTTT. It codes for CASSSGQGGNTEAFF.

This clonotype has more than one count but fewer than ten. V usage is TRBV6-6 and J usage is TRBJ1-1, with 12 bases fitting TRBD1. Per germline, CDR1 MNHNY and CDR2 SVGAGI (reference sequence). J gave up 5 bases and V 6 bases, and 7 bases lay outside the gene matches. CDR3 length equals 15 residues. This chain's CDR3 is CASRGTGGRKTEAFF. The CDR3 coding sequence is TGTGCCAGCAGGGGGACAGGGGGCAGGAAAACTGAAGCTTTCTTT.

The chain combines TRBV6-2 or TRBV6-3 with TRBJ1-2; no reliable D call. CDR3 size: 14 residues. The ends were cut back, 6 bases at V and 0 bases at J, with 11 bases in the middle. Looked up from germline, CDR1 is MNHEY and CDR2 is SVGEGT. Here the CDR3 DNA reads TGTGCCAGCAGCCAGAGGGAGACTAACTATGGCTACACCTTC. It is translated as CASSQRETNYGYTF.

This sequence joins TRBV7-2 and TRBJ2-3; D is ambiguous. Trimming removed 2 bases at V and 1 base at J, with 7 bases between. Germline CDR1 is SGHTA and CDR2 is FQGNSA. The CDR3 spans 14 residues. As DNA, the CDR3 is TGTGCCAGCAGCTTATTTCCTCGCACAGATACGCAGTATTTT. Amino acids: CASSLFPRTDTQYF. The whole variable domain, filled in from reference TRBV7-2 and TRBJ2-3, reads GAGVSQSPSNKVTEKGKDVELRCDPISGHTALYWYRQSLGQGLEFLIYFQGNSAPDKSGLPSDRFSAERTGGSVSTLTIQRTQQEDSAVYLCASSLFPRTDTQYFGPGTRLTVL.

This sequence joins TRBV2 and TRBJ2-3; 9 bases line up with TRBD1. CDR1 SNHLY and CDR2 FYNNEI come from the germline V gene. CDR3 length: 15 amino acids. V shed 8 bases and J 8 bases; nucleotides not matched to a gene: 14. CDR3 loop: CASGRDRADEGTQYF. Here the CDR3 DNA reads TGTGCCAGCGGTCGGGACAGGGCGGATGAAGGTACGCAGTATTTT.

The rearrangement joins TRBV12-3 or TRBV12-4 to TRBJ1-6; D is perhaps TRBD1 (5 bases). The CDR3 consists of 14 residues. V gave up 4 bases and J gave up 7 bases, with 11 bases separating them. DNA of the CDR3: TGTGCCAGCAGTTACCAGGGCGGAAATTCACCCCTCCACTTT. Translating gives CASSYQGGNSPLHF.

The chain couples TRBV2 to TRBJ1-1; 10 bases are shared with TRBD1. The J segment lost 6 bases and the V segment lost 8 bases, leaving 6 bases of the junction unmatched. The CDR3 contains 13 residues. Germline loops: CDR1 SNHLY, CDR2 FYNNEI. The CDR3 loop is CASLSDRGAEAFF. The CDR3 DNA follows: TGTGCCAGCCTTTCGGACAGGGGGGCTGAAGCTTTCTTT. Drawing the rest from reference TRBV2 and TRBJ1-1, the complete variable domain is EPEVTQTPSHQVTQMGQEVILRCVPISNHLYFYWYRQILGQKVEFLVSFYNNEISEKSEIFDDQFSVERPDGSNFTLKIRSTKLEDSAMYFCASLSDRGAEAFFGQGTRLTVV.

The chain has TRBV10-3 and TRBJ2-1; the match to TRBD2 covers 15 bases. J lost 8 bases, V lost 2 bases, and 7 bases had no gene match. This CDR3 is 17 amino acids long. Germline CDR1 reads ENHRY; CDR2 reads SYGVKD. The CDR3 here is CAISEPGTSGRRHEQFF. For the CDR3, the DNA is TGTGCCATCAGTGAGCCGGGGACTAGCGGGAGGAGGCATGAGCAGTTCTTC.

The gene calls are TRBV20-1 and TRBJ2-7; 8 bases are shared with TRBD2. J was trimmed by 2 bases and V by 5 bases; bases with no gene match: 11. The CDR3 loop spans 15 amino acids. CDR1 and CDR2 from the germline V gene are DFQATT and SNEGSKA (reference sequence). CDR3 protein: CSAQDSGTPTYEQYF. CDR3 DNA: TGCAGTGCTCAAGATAGCGGGACGCCAACCTACGAGCAGTACTTC.

CDR3 protein: CASSLTGYNQPQHF. Here the CDR3 DNA reads TGTGCCAGCAGTTTAACAGGCTACAATCAGCCCCAGCATTTT. The genes are TRBV6-5 and TRBJ1-5, with D perhaps matching TRBD1 (5 bases). Germline CDR1 reads MNHEY; CDR2 reads SVGAGI. This CDR3 region has 14 residues. Between the trimmed V and J ends, which lost 4 bases and 3 bases, there was a span of 10 bases.

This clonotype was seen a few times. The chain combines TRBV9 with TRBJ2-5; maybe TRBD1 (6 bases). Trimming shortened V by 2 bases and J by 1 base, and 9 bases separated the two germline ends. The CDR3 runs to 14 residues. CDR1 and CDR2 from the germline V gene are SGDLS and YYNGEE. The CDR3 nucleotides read TGTGCCAGCAGCGTCGGACAGATCCAAGAGACCCAGTACTTC. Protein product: CASSVGQIQETQYF.

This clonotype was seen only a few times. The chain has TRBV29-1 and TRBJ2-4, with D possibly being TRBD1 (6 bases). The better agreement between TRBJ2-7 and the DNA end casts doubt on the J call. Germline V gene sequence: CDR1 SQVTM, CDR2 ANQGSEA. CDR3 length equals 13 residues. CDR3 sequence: CSAGDGTLYEQYF. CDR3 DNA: TGCAGCGCTGGAGACGGGACACTCTACGAGCAGTACTTC.